Sequencing of this T cell receptor (beta chain) was carried out in a study of shared clonotypes between healthy human individuals. On the study more broadly: CD4 naive and CD4 memory each took three plates per donor, while CD8 naive took two and CD8 memory one.

The method was immunoSEQ multiplex PCR; TCRdb's version includes in-frame clones alone and lacks a portion of them. The table shows about 2.4 million clones, with just over 90% occurring only once. Trimming cost V 2 bases and J 6 bases, with 7 bases left between them. CDR1 MDHEN and CDR2 SYDVKM come from the germline V gene. This CDR3 spans 13 amino acids. Sequenced material: naive CD4+ T cells sorted from blood. Subset described: CD45RA+ positively selected. The clonotype was recovered from a man aged 18 to 30 in good health. The chain is built from TRBV28 and TRBJ1-4; D is unclear. CDR3: CASSLRADEKLFF. For the CDR3, the DNA is TGTGCCAGCAGTTTAAGGGCAGATGAAAAACTGTTTTTT.